The 7 T cell receptor beta chains below were found in one sample sequenced in a study of blood T cell repertoires in COVID-19. The protocol was immunoSEQ multiplex PCR, while the TCRdb copy is restricted to in-frame clones and leaves out a portion. The sample yields hundreds of thousands of clones, approximately 81% seen once. Material: PBMCs or T cells enriched from blood (not recorded which). The receptors derive from a man aged 40-50 years who had recovered from COVID-19.

V gene TRBV6-5 combines with J gene TRBJ2-7, with 7 bases lining up with TRBD1. V lost 2 bases and J lost 3; bases outside the gene matches: 4. Per germline, CDR1 MNHEY and CDR2 SVGAGI. CDR3 length: 14 residues. CDR3 sequence (DNA): TGTGCCAGCAGTTACGGACAGGCGGGCTACGAGCAGTACTTC. It translates to CASSYGQAGYEQYF.

In regard to this clone: An end of the junction differs from the germline gene, which may be a read error. V is TRBV28 and J is TRBJ1-3, with TRBD1 identical over 9 bases. The CDR3 is made up of 11 amino acids. Looked up from germline, CDR1 is MDHEN and CDR2 is SYDVKM. CDR3 in amino acids: CASSLGTGRHF. In DNA form, the CDR3 reads TGTGCCAGCAGTCTAGGGACAGGGAGGCATTTT. Full variable domain (rest looked up from reference TRBV28 and TRBJ1-3): DVKVTQSSRYLVKRTGEKVFLECVQDMDHENMFWYRQDPGLGLRLIYFSYDVKMKEKGDIPEGYSVSREKKERFSLILESASTNQTSMYLCASSLGTGRHFGEGSWLTVV.

The V gene is TRBV4-2, the J gene TRBJ1-3; D is uncertain. Germline V CDR1 and CDR2: LGHNA, YNFKEQ. V was clipped by 0 bases and J by 0 bases, with 6 bases between them. The CDR3 extends over 15 amino acids. CDR3 sequence (DNA): TGTGCCAGCAGCCAAGAACAGAGCTCTGGAAACACCATATATTTT. Protein product: CASSQEQSSGNTIYF.

This clone was seen only a few times. The rearrangement joins TRBV10-3 to TRBJ2-7, with D unresolved. Trimming removed 0 bases from V and 2 bases from J, with 8 bases in between. The V gene's germline CDR1 is ENHRY and CDR2 SYGVKD. This CDR3 is built from 14 residues. CDR3 nucleotide sequence: TGTGCCATCAGTGAGTCGTTGAACACCTACGAGCAGTACTTC. As protein: CAISESLNTYEQYF.

The chain uses TRBV2 and TRBJ2-7; D unresolved. V lost 8 bases, J lost 6 bases, and 14 bases lay in between. CDR3 length equals 12 residues. Germline CDR1 is SNHLY and CDR2 is FYNNEI. The CDR3 protein is CASRFAGGEQYF. CDR3 sequence (DNA): TGTGCCAGCCGATTCGCCGGCGGCGAGCAGTACTTC.

The CDR3 bases are TGTGCCAGTAGTATACGTCGGCACAGGGGCCTTCTAATCGACTATGGCTACACCTTC. It is translated as CASSIRRHRGLLIDYGYTF. The chain is built from TRBV19 and TRBJ1-2; 7 bases line up with TRBD1. Germline V CDR1 and CDR2: LNHDA, SQIVND (reference sequence). J was trimmed by 3 bases and V by 2 bases; bases with no gene match: 18. The length of the CDR3 is 19 residues.

The V and J genes are TRBV29-1 and TRBJ2-1; 10 nucleotides match TRBD1. The CDR3 has 15 amino acids. The germline CDR1 and CDR2 sequences are SQVTM and ANQGSEA. The V gene end was trimmed by 4 bases and the J gene end by 2 bases; junction bases not matched to a gene: 5. The CDR3 loop is CSVAPGTGAYNEQFF. The CDR3 region has the DNA TGCAGCGTTGCCCCCGGGACAGGGGCCTACAATGAGCAGTTCTTC.